This T cell receptor (beta chain) was obtained from a study of blood T cells in healthy people across ages. Study-wide findings and caveats: PBMC samples, being unsorted, prevented any conclusive comparison of naive and antigen-experienced cells. It was held that diversity estimates obtained from one million T cells represented underestimates. Per million T cells, TCR beta diversity dropped about linearly as age rose.

A single count supports this clonotype. The antigen remains undetermined. The authors extracted at least 6 micrograms of total RNA per sample. Germline V gene lookup returns CDR1 SQVTM and CDR2 ANQGSEA. With 6 bases removed from V and 5 bases from J, the gap between germline ends came to 17 bases. The CDR3 is 14 residues long. Sample-barcoded 5' priming and a J-beta primer mix drove a second PCR of roughly 7 to 11 cycles. A single record per CDR3 protein comes from TCRdb applying MiXCR to the 5' RACE reads. The data contain some 780,000 distinct CDR3 sequences, around three fifths of them singletons. The sequenced sample consisted of blood. V gene TRBV29-1 combines with J gene TRBJ1-5, with D hard to call. The receptor was derived from a man aged 40-49 years in good health. CDR3 in DNA: TGCAGCGTGGTGGAGGCGGGAAATTATCAGCCCCAGCATTTT. Translated, it gives CSVVEAGNYQPQHF.